The 18 T cell receptor beta chains listed next were all sequenced from one sample in a study of blood T cell repertoires in COVID-19. Some clones are missing from TCRdb's copy, which holds only in-frame ones; the method was immunoSEQ multiplex PCR. The sample carries a few hundred thousand clones, more than 75% recorded once. The sequenced material came from peripheral blood. These receptors were collected from a woman in her fifties or sixties with acute or convalescent COVID-19.

This clone showed up just once. This chain connects TRBV15 to TRBJ2-7, with 9 positions matching TRBD1. V lost 1 base to trimming and J lost 2 bases; unmatched junction nucleotides: 6. Germline values: CDR1 LNHNV, CDR2 YYDKDF (reference sequence). The CDR3 is made up of 16 amino acids. CDR3 DNA sequence: TGTGCCACCAGCAGAGTCCCGGGACAGGGAACCTACGAGCAGTACTTC. Its translation is CATSRVPGQGTYEQYF.

The chain is built from TRBV6-2 or TRBV6-3 and TRBJ2-7; TRBD2 agrees at 8 bases. The CDR3 length is 14 residues. Per germline, CDR1 MNHEY and CDR2 SVGEGT. V dropped 3 bases and J dropped 2; count of bases not matched to a gene: 3. CDR3 sequence: CASSYTSGPYEQYF. For the CDR3, the DNA is TGTGCCAGCAGTTATACTAGCGGTCCCTACGAGCAGTACTTC.

This sequence joins TRBV5-1 and TRBJ2-5, with TRBD1 identical over 8 bases. The CDR3 runs 12 residues. Germline-derived CDR1 and CDR2 are SGHRS and YFSETQ. Trimming removed 0 bases from V and 11 bases from J; junction bases left unmatched: 3. CDR3 DNA sequence: TGCGCCAGCAGCTTGGCCGGGACAGGACAGTACTTC. Protein product: CASSLAGTGQYF. The full variable domain, rest sourced from reference TRBV5-1 and TRBJ2-5, is KAGVTQTPRYLIKTRGQQVTLSCSPISGHRSVSWYQQTPGQGLQFLFEYFSETQRNKGNFPGRFSGRQFSNSRSEMNVSTLELGDSALYLCASSLAGTGQYFGPGTRLLVL.

This clone has just a few counts. The chain has TRBV6-5 and TRBJ1-4; 11 bases line up with TRBD1. J was trimmed by 5 bases and V by 6 bases; bases with no gene match: 2. Per the germline V gene, CDR1 is MNHEY and CDR2 is SVGAGI. The CDR3 sequence is 14 residues long. CDR3 loop: CASRRDRGNEKLFF. Written as DNA, the CDR3 is TGTGCCAGCAGAAGGGACAGGGGGAATGAAAAACTGTTTTTT.

The chain links TRBV19 to TRBJ1-1; D remains ambiguous. CDR1 is LNHDA, CDR2 SQIVND, per germline (reference sequence). The length of the CDR3 is 18 residues. Trimming took 1 base from V and 1 from J, leaving 19 bases between them. The CDR3 DNA reads as TGTGCCAGTAGTATAGCGACCCCGTCTTACAGACCGAACACTGAAGCTTTCTTT. Translated, it gives CASSIATPSYRPNTEAFF.

The CDR3 coding sequence is TGCGCCAGCAGCTCGGGGGACAGATACTATGGCTACACCTTC. Amino acid sequence: CASSSGDRYYGYTF. The rearrangement uses TRBV5-1 and TRBJ1-2; 7 nucleotides line up with TRBD1. The CDR3 sequence is 14 residues long. J lost 3 bases, V lost 3 bases, and 5 bases had no gene match. Germline CDR1 reads SGHRS; CDR2 reads YFSETQ.

This chain uses TRBV5-6 with TRBJ1-1, with D perhaps TRBD1 (5 bases). The CDR3 runs to 16 residues. Trimming pared 0 bases from V and 4 bases from J, leaving 16 bases between. Germline assignment: CDR1 SGHDT and CDR2 YYEEEE. CDR3: CASSLGGEGELTEAFF. The CDR3 nucleotides read TGTGCCAGCAGCTTGGGCGGGGAAGGGGAACTCACTGAAGCTTTCTTT.

The gene calls are TRBV7-2 and TRBJ1-1; D is undetermined. This CDR3 region has 14 residues. The V end lost 5 bases, the J end lost 5 bases, and 15 bases lay between the germline ends. The germline gives CDR1 SGHTA, CDR2 FQGNSA. The CDR3 DNA is TGTGCCAGCAGCCCGAGCCTTCGAACGACTGAAGCTTTCTTT. Translation: CASSPSLRTTEAFF. The full variable domain, rest sourced from reference TRBV7-2 and TRBJ1-1, is GAGVSQSPSNKVTEKGKDVELRCDPISGHTALYWYRQSLGQGLEFLIYFQGNSAPDKSGLPSDRFSAERTGGSVSTLTIQRTQQEDSAVYLCASSPSLRTTEAFFGQGTRLTVV.

This chain uses TRBV19 with TRBJ2-1, with 10 bases fitting TRBD2. The J segment lost 4 bases and the V segment lost 3 bases, leaving 6 bases of the junction unmatched. The germline V gene has CDR1 LNHDA and CDR2 SQIVND (reference sequence). The CDR3 has 16 amino acids. CDR3 DNA: TGTGCCAGTAGTATTAGGCCTAGCGGGAGATACAATGAGCAGTTCTTC. This encodes CASSIRPSGRYNEQFF. Variable domain in full (rest from reference TRBV19 and TRBJ2-1): DGGITQSPKYLFRKEGQNVTLSCEQNLNHDAMYWYRQDPGQGLRLIYYSQIVNDFQKGDIAEGYSVSREKKESFPLTVTSAQKNPTAFYLCASSIRPSGRYNEQFFGPGTRLTVL.

The V gene is TRBV19, the J gene TRBJ2-1, with D perhaps TRBD2 (7 bases). V dropped 1 base and J dropped 9 bases, with 13 bases sitting between them. CDR3 length: 14 residues. The V gene's germline CDR1 is LNHDA and CDR2 SQIVND (reference sequence). The CDR3 sequence is CASSIGAGEGEQFF. The CDR3 DNA reads TGTGCCAGTAGTATAGGGGCAGGGGAGGGTGAGCAGTTCTTC.

The rearrangement links TRBV5-1 to TRBJ2-7, with TRBD1 matching 11 bases. V shed 3 bases and J 3 bases; nucleotides not matched to a gene: 2. Germline values: CDR1 SGHRS, CDR2 YFSETQ. The CDR3 is made up of 14 amino acids. The CDR3 loop reads CASSSGTGGYEQYF. CDR3 coding DNA: TGCGCCAGCAGCTCCGGGACAGGGGGCTACGAGCAGTACTTC.

This chain joins TRBV2 and TRBJ2-1; D may be TRBD2 (5 bases). The CDR3 covers 11 residues. Germline CDR1 and CDR2: SNHLY and FYNNEI. V dropped 9 bases and J dropped 7 bases, with 10 bases sitting between them. The CDR3 region has the DNA TGTGCCAGAGGACTCCTTAATGAGCAGTTCTTC. Protein sequence: CARGLLNEQFF.

The chain links TRBV10-3 to TRBJ1-1, with D possibly being TRBD1 (5 bases). The CDR3 extends over 13 amino acids. V was shortened by 4 bases and J by 3 bases, with 9 bases between the two germline ends. Looked up from germline, CDR1 is ENHRY and CDR2 is SYGVKD. CDR3 loop: CAISATGDTEAFF. CDR3 coding DNA: TGTGCCATCAGTGCTACAGGAGACACTGAAGCTTTCTTT.

The V and J genes are TRBV5-1 and TRBJ1-5, with TRBD1 as a possible D gene (6 bases). Germline V gene sequence: CDR1 SGHRS, CDR2 YFSETQ. Deletions cut 4 bases from V and 0 bases from J, with 11 bases between. The CDR3 covers 15 residues. The CDR3 region is CASSPGEYSNQPQHF. As DNA, the CDR3 is TGCGCCAGCAGCCCAGGGGAGTATAGCAATCAGCCCCAGCATTTT.

This clone came up once. The rearrangement links TRBV27 to TRBJ1-2; TRBD1 is a possible D gene (5 bases). The CDR3 is 13 amino acids. Trimming shortened V by 3 bases and J by 5 bases, and 10 bases separated the two germline ends. The germline CDR1 and CDR2 sequences are MNHEY and SMNVEV (reference sequence). The CDR3 DNA follows: TGTGCCAGCAGTTTCCAGGGAAAATATGGCTACACCTTC. This gives the protein CASSFQGKYGYTF.

The chain joins TRBV7-2 to TRBJ2-2, with D possibly being TRBD2 (5 bases). Germline CDR1 reads SGHTA; CDR2 reads FQGNSA. The V end was cut by 6 bases, the J end by 7 bases, with 12 bases between. The CDR3 loop spans 13 amino acids. In nucleotides, the CDR3 is TGTGCCAGCAGTACTAGTGGAGTCGGGGAGCTGTTTTTT. Encoded protein: CASSTSGVGELFF.

The chain combines TRBV4-3 with TRBJ2-1, with 10 nucleotides matching TRBD2. CDR1 is LGHNA, CDR2 YSLEER, per germline. V lost 5 bases and J lost 4; bases outside the gene matches: 11. This CDR3 region has 17 residues. The CDR3 reads CASSSRSGAGGYNEQFF. The CDR3 nucleotides read TGCGCCAGCAGCTCAAGATCGGGAGCGGGGGGGTACAATGAGCAGTTCTTC.

The chain has TRBV2 and TRBJ1-5; D is undetermined. Deletions cut 6 bases from V and 5 bases from J, with 8 bases between. Germline assignment: CDR1 SNHLY and CDR2 FYNNEI. CDR3 length: 12 residues. Written as DNA, the CDR3 is TGTGCCAGCAGAACCGAGGATCAGCCCCAGCATTTT. This codes for CASRTEDQPQHF.